This entry is about one TCR beta chain. This specimen includes other DNA sequences encoding the same CDR3. Method: immunoSEQ multiplex PCR; TCRdb's copy keeps in-frame clones and lacks some. The data show a few hundred thousand clones, 90% seen once. This sample was included in a study of Ad26.COV2.S vaccination and SARS-CoV-2 variants. This CDR3 region has 15 residues. Trimming at V came to 3 bases and at J to 0 bases, leaving 3 bases not matched to a gene. Germline V gives CDR1 SGHAT, CDR2 FQNNGV. Treatment meaning: roughly 20 received Ad26.COV2.S at low or high dose, single or two shots; about 5 received placebo; per-sample allocation not given. Sampling occurred on day 63 after the first vaccine or placebo injection. An adult donor aged 18-55 years was enrolled in Boston.

V is TRBV11-2 and J is TRBJ2-3; 7 bases fit TRBD2. The receptor was derived from a person between 18 and 65 years old who received the Ad26.COV2.S COVID-19 vaccine or a placebo. This sample comprised peripheral blood, obtained in a trial of Ad26.COV2.S vaccine versus placebo. This CDR3 is CASSFRGLSTDTQYF. The CDR3 nucleotides read TGTGCCAGCAGCTTCCGGGGACTAAGCACAGATACGCAGTATTTT. Drawing the rest from reference TRBV11-2 and TRBJ2-3, the complete variable domain is EAGVAQSPRYKIIEKRQSVAFWCNPISGHATLYWYQQILGQGPKLLIQFQNNGVVDDSQLPKDRFSAERLKGVDSTLKIQPAKLEDSAVYLCASSFRGLSTDTQYFGPGTRLTVL.